This passage covers 25 T cell receptor beta chains from one sample sequenced in a study of blood T cells in healthy people across ages. Sample-barcoded 5' priming and a J-beta primer mix drove a second PCR of about 7 to 11 cycles. TCRdb called the 5' RACE reads again in MiXCR, with one record for every CDR3 protein. This table has more than 1,400,000 distinct CDR3 sequences, approximately 40% appearing once. The sample comprised blood. The receptors come from a woman under 30 in good health.

J is TRBJ2-7 and V is TRBV5-1; 11 bases line up with TRBD1. CDR1 and CDR2 from the germline V gene are SGHRS and YFSETQ. J was trimmed by 3 bases and V by 3 bases; bases with no gene match: 5. The CDR3 is 15 amino acids. This CDR3 is CASSYRTGGIYEQYF. The DNA for the CDR3 is TGCGCCAGCAGCTATCGGACAGGGGGCATCTACGAGCAGTACTTC. The whole variable domain, remainder taken from reference TRBV5-1 and TRBJ2-7, is KAGVTQTPRYLIKTRGQQVTLSCSPISGHRSVSWYQQTPGQGLQFLFEYFSETQRNKGNFPGRFSGRQFSNSRSEMNVSTLELGDSALYLCASSYRTGGIYEQYFGPGTRLTVT.

This clonotype has just a few counts. The chain is built from TRBV7-9 and TRBJ2-7, with 10 bases identical to TRBD1. The CDR3 has 16 residues. The germline CDR1 and CDR2 sequences are SEHNR and FQNEAQ (reference sequence). V shed 5 bases, J shed 5 bases, and the junction held 12 bases outside the gene matches. The chain's CDR3 is CASSLSTGGMAHEQYF. In DNA form, the CDR3 reads TGTGCCAGCAGCCTCTCGACAGGGGGCATGGCCCACGAGCAGTACTTC.

The chain is built from TRBV28 and TRBJ1-2; maybe TRBD1 (5 bases). This CDR3 comprises 14 residues. V gave up 3 bases and J gave up 7 bases, with 15 bases separating them. Germline assignment: CDR1 MDHEN and CDR2 SYDVKM. CDR3: CASSFFGGMGGYTF. The CDR3 DNA reads TGTGCCAGCAGTTTTTTCGGGGGGATGGGTGGCTACACCTTC.

The V and J genes are TRBV7-2 and TRBJ2-7, with D tentatively TRBD2 (5 bases). Trimming took off 4 bases at V and 3 bases at J, with 13 bases between the two ends. CDR3 size: 14 residues. Germline V gene data show CDR1 as SGHTA and CDR2 as FQGNSA. The CDR3 DNA follows: TGTGCCAGCAGCTCCCTGAGCGGAAACTACGAGCAGTACTTC. Its protein is CASSSLSGNYEQYF.

This chain connects TRBV7-8 to TRBJ1-2; D is undetermined. The ends were cut back, 4 bases at V and 5 bases at J, with 8 bases in the middle. CDR3 length: 12 amino acids. From germline, CDR1 is SGHVS and CDR2 FQNEAQ. CDR3 sequence reads: CASSSYKYGYTF. The CDR3 DNA follows: TGTGCCAGCAGCTCTTACAAGTATGGCTACACCTTC.

This clonotype was found many times. The chain uses TRBV6-6 and TRBJ2-7; 8 nucleotides align to TRBD1. Germline CDR1 reads MNHNY; CDR2 reads SVGAGI (reference sequence). This CDR3 spans 14 amino acids. Trimming took 6 bases from V and 3 from J; bases not matched to a gene: 7. This CDR3 reads CASSYGQGVYEQYF. The CDR3 nucleotides are TGTGCCAGCAGCTATGGACAGGGAGTCTACGAGCAGTACTTC.

V is TRBV4-3 and J is TRBJ1-4, with 7 bases that match TRBD1. CDR3 size: 16 residues. In germline, CDR1 is LGHNA, CDR2 YSLEER. Trimming removed 2 bases from V and 4 bases from J; junction bases left unmatched: 7. CDR3 in amino acids: CASSQRRTGFNEKLFF. The CDR3 DNA reads as TGCGCCAGCAGCCAACGAAGGACAGGCTTTAATGAAAAACTGTTTTTT.

The rearrangement joins TRBV18 to TRBJ2-5, with D perhaps matching TRBD1 (6 bases). The germline V gene has CDR1 KGHSH and CDR2 LQKENI. CDR3 length equals 17 residues. Trimming removed 4 bases from V and 2 bases from J, with 20 bases in between. The CDR3 DNA is TGTGCCAGCTCACTACTCGTTTCAGGGGATTCTCAAGAGACCCAGTACTTC. Translation: CASSLLVSGDSQETQYF.

The CDR3 DNA follows: TGCGCCAGCAGCCACCGATGGACAGGTTTGGACTATGGCTACACCTTC. Amino acids: CASSHRWTGLDYGYTF. The chain combines TRBV4-1 with TRBJ1-2, with TRBD1 identical over 7 bases. V shed 3 bases and J 3 bases; nucleotides not matched to a gene: 10. Per germline, CDR1 MGHRA and CDR2 YSYEKL. This CDR3 contains 16 residues.

This clonotype was picked up a small number of times. The chain employs TRBV12-3 or TRBV12-4 and TRBJ2-3; D assignment may be TRBD1 or TRBD2 (5 bases each). The length of the CDR3 is 13 residues. V lost 10 bases to trimming and J lost 3 bases, with 14 bases between them. This CDR3 is CATQGRGTDTQYF. The DNA of the CDR3 is TGTGCCACCCAGGGCCGGGGAACAGATACGCAGTATTTT.

V usage is TRBV5-1 and J usage is TRBJ1-5; no definite D call. Looked up from germline, CDR1 is SGHRS and CDR2 is YFSETQ. Trimming removed 7 bases at V and 1 base at J, with 9 bases between. The CDR3 sequence is 13 residues long. CDR3 region: CASAMGSNQPQHF. The CDR3 nucleotides are TGCGCCAGCGCCATGGGGAGCAATCAGCCCCAGCATTTT.

The chain joins TRBV18 to TRBJ2-7, with D maybe TRBD1 (6 bases). Germline loops: CDR1 KGHSH, CDR2 LQKENI. Trimming removed 6 bases at V and 6 bases at J, with 9 bases between. The CDR3 has 11 amino acids. CDR3: CASSGQSEQYF. The CDR3 DNA is TGTGCCAGCTCGGGACAAAGCGAGCAGTACTTC.

This clonotype was observed a handful of times. The chain employs TRBV20-1 and TRBJ1-6; no clear D. The CDR3 extends over 13 amino acids. Germline assignment: CDR1 DFQATT and CDR2 SNEGSKA (reference sequence). V lost 0 bases and J lost 10, with 10 bases in between. CDR3 loop: CSARETARSPLHF. The CDR3 region has the DNA TGCAGTGCTAGAGAGACGGCCCGCTCACCCCTCCACTTT.

The genes are TRBV20-1 and TRBJ1-6; no clear D. V was pared by 0 bases and J by 0 bases, with 12 bases between. Germline CDR1 is DFQATT and CDR2 is SNEGSKA (reference sequence). The CDR3 is made up of 17 amino acids. The CDR3 protein is CSARDLGSSSYNSPLHF. The CDR3 DNA is TGCAGTGCTAGAGATCTGGGGAGTAGCTCCTATAATTCACCCCTCCACTTT.

Only a few counts were recorded for this clonotype. This rearrangement joins TRBV7-9 to TRBJ2-7; 7 nucleotides align to TRBD1. Germline V gene data show CDR1 as SEHNR and CDR2 as FQNEAQ (reference sequence). V gave up 10 bases and J gave up 3 bases; unmatched junction bases: 12. The CDR3 loop spans 14 amino acids. CDR3 in amino acids: CATHTGDAIYEQYF. In nucleotides, the CDR3 is TGTGCCACACATACAGGGGACGCCATCTACGAGCAGTACTTC.

Of note for this clonotype: The junction departs from germline at one end; a sequencing error may be responsible. The CDR3 spells CTSSQGPNTGELFF. For the CDR3, the DNA is TGTACCAGCAGCCAGGGGCCGAACACCGGGGAGCTGTTTTTT. The rearrangement links TRBV3-1 to TRBJ2-2, with D perhaps matching TRBD1 (6 bases). Germline V CDR1 and CDR2: LGHDT, YNNKEL (reference sequence). CDR3 length equals 14 residues.

The rearrangement joins TRBV11-2 to TRBJ2-3; D is tentatively TRBD1 or TRBD2 (7 bases each). V was shortened by 4 bases and J by 8 bases, with 19 bases between the two germline ends. Per germline, CDR1 SGHAT and CDR2 FQNNGV. There are 15 residues in the CDR3. CDR3 residues: CASSSLRGPSGTQYF. The CDR3 DNA sequence: TGTGCCAGCAGCTCCCTAAGGGGGCCTAGCGGTACGCAGTATTTT. Variable domain in full (rest from reference TRBV11-2 and TRBJ2-3): EAGVAQSPRYKIIEKRQSVAFWCNPISGHATLYWYQQILGQGPKLLIQFQNNGVVDDSQLPKDRFSAERLKGVDSTLKIQPAKLEDSAVYLCASSSLRGPSGTQYFGPGTRLTVL.

This chain joins TRBV6-1 and TRBJ1-2; TRBD1 is a possible D gene (6 bases). From germline, CDR1 is MNHNS and CDR2 SASEGT. The CDR3 is made up of 14 amino acids. V was shortened by 6 bases and J by 3 bases, with 14 bases between the two germline ends. The CDR3 nucleotides read TGTGCCAGCAGCTCGACAGGTCCAGACTATGGCTACACCTTC. It codes for CASSSTGPDYGYTF.

V usage is TRBV5-1 and J usage is TRBJ2-3; D is possibly TRBD2 (5 bases). V gave up 4 bases and J gave up 9 bases, with 12 bases separating them. Germline values: CDR1 SGHRS, CDR2 YFSETQ. CDR3 length: 12 amino acids. The CDR3 region has the DNA TGCGCCAGCAGCCCGATAGGGAGCACGCAGTATTTT. It is translated as CASSPIGSTQYF. Based on the CDR3 plus reference TRBV5-1 and TRBJ2-3, the full variable domain is KAGVTQTPRYLIKTRGQQVTLSCSPISGHRSVSWYQQTPGQGLQFLFEYFSETQRNKGNFPGRFSGRQFSNSRSEMNVSTLELGDSALYLCASSPIGSTQYFGPGTRLTVL.

The J gene is TRBJ1-4, the V gene TRBV12-3 or TRBV12-4; 7 nucleotides align to TRBD1. The CDR3 is made up of 14 amino acids. Germline trimming cut 7 bases from V and 5 bases from J; bases unmatched to any gene: 7. For the CDR3, the DNA is TGTGCCAGCATGAGCATACAGGGGAATGAAAAACTGTTTTTT. Residues: CASMSIQGNEKLFF.

This clonotype came up a few times. This chain joins TRBV7-2 and TRBJ2-7; 8 bases map to TRBD2. The CDR3 has 14 residues. CDR1 is SGHTA, CDR2 FQGNSA, per germline. V trimming: 1 base; J trimming: 7 bases; junction bases outside the gene matches: 6. Here the CDR3 DNA reads TGTGCCAGCAGCTTAGTGGGACTAGTAGCTGAGCAGTACTTC. This encodes CASSLVGLVAEQYF.

The chain couples TRBV7-2 to TRBJ2-3; a weak D match, TRBD1 (6 bases). Per germline, CDR1 SGHTA and CDR2 FQGNSA. V lost 2 bases and J 0 bases, leaving 9 bases between the germline ends. This CDR3 comprises 15 residues. As DNA, the CDR3 is TGTGCCAGCAGCTTACAGGGACAAAGCACAGATACGCAGTATTTT. As protein: CASSLQGQSTDTQYF.

This clonotype has just a few counts. This chain connects TRBV27 to TRBJ2-6; the D is unclear. Germline CDR1 and CDR2: MNHEY and SMNVEV (reference sequence). Trimming took 7 bases from V and 0 from J, leaving 4 bases between them. This CDR3 has 13 amino acids. CDR3 nucleotides: TGTGCCAGCAAGGACTCTGGGGCCAACGTCCTGACTTTC. This translates into CASKDSGANVLTF.

The sample holds a few counts of this clonotype. The chain links TRBV9 to TRBJ2-1, with D unclear. Germline V gives CDR1 SGDLS, CDR2 YYNGEE. The CDR3 covers 12 residues. V was trimmed by 1 base and J by 6 bases, leaving 5 bases between them. The CDR3 loop is CASSVYINEQFF. As DNA, the CDR3 is TGTGCCAGCAGCGTATACATCAATGAGCAGTTCTTC.

This sequence joins TRBV3-1 and TRBJ2-7; a possible D gene is TRBD1 (5 bases). V shed 1 base and J shed 0 bases, with 13 bases lying between them. The CDR3 runs 16 residues. The germline CDR1 and CDR2 sequences are LGHDT and YNNKEL (reference sequence). CDR3 nucleotides: TGTGCCAGCAGCCAAGTAGGGGCTTATCCCTCCTACGAGCAGTACTTC. Protein: CASSQVGAYPSYEQYF.